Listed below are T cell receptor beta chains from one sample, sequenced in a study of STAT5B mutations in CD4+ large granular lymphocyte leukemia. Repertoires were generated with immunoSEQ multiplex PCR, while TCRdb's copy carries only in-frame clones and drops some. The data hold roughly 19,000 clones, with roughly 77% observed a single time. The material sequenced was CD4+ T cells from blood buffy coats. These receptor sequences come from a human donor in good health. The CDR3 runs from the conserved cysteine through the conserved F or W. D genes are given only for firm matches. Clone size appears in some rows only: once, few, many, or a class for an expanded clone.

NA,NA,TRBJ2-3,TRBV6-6,CATLWRDSTDTQYF,TGTGCCACCCTGTGGCGGGATAGCACAGATACGCAGTATTTT
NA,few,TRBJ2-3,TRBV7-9,CASSWTSADTQYF,TGTGCCAGCAGCTGGACAAGTGCAGATACGCAGTATTTT
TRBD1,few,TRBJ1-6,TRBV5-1,CASSEATGTGLSPLHF,TGCGCCAGCAGCGAAGCAACCGGGACAGGGCTTTCACCCCTCCACTTT
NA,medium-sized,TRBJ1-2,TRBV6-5,CASSQRDAPNYGYTF,TGTGCCAGCAGTCAACGGGACGCCCCTAACTATGGCTACACCTTC
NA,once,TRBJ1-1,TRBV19,CASSMAVMNTEAFF,TGTGCCAGTAGTATGGCAGTCATGAACACTGAAGCTTTCTTT
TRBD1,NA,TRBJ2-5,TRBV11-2,CASSGGQGGRMRETQYF,TGTGCCAGCAGCGGTGGACAGGGGGGGAGGATGAGAGAGACCCAGTACTTC